This T cell receptor (beta chain) was sequenced during a study of blood T cell repertoires in COVID-19. Study-level background: There were acute and convalescent COVID-19 samples, and they came from the United States, Italy and Spain.

Under the authors' procedure: Estimated nucleated cell counts came from reference gene primer amplification. TCRdb's table, derived via immunoSEQ multiplex PCR, lists solely in-frame clones and lacks some. V, J and clone size were drawn from that table, and D and trimming were deduced from the DNA. The sample yields over 35,000 clones, almost 95% seen once. CDR3 length: 16 amino acids. The germline V gene has CDR1 SEHNR and CDR2 FQNEAQ (reference sequence). The trim removed 5 bases at V and 3 bases at J, leaving 10 bases unmatched. The chain links TRBV7-9 to TRBJ1-2, with 9 positions matching TRBD1. Source material: peripheral blood. The clonotype comes from a man aged 45-65 years with active COVID-19. The CDR3 DNA follows: TGTGCCAGCAGCCCCAGGACAGGGGCGATGGACTATGGCTACACCTTC. Translated: CASSPRTGAMDYGYTF. The whole variable domain, remainder taken from reference TRBV7-9 and TRBJ1-2, is DTGVSQNPRHKITKRGQNVTFRCDPISEHNRLYWYRQTLGQGPEFLTYFQNEAQLEKSRLLSDRFSAERPKGSFSTLEIQRTEQGDSAMYLCASSPRTGAMDYGYTFGSGTRLTVV.